These 23 T cell receptor beta chains originate from one sample sequenced in a study of identical twins. Via MiXCR, TCRdb re-called the 5' RACE reads, giving one row per CDR3 protein. The top ten hold 3.5% to 5% of the sample, which has under 300,000 distinct CDR3 sequences, roughly 13% seen once. The sample was also linked to a second study, of yellow fever vaccine responses in identical twins.

The source material was memory (CD45RO+) T cells sorted from blood. These receptors originate from a woman in her late teens or twenties in good health.

This chain connects TRBV7-3 to TRBJ2-2; 9 positions agree with TRBD1. The trim removed 1 base at V and 0 bases at J, leaving 12 bases unmatched. Germline V CDR1 and CDR2: SGHTA, FQGTGA. The length of the CDR3 is 20 residues. CDR3 in DNA: TGTGCCAGCAGCTTAAGGGGACAGGGTTTGAAGAATACGAACACCGGGGAGCTGTTTTTT. This translates into CASSLRGQGLKNTNTGELFF.

This clonotype was counted only a few times. This rearrangement joins TRBV24-1 to TRBJ1-1, with a possible D match to TRBD1 (5 bases). Germline V gives CDR1 KGHDR, CDR2 SFDVKD. Trimming cost V 9 bases and J 2 bases, with 21 bases left between them. The CDR3 sequence is 16 residues long. In nucleotides, the CDR3 is TGTGCCACCTCCCGCGGGGGTCAATGGGGAAACACTGAAGCTTTCTTT. Translation gives CATSRGGQWGNTEAFF.

This clonotype was recorded a few times. The gene calls are TRBV12-3 or TRBV12-4 and TRBJ2-5; D may be TRBD1 or TRBD2 (5 bases each). V lost 5 bases, J lost 14 bases, and 18 bases lay in between. The CDR3 totals 12 residues. The CDR3 DNA follows: TGTGCCAGCAGTGGGACGGGGTCCCCCACCTACTTC. This translates into CASSGTGSPTYF.

This clonotype was counted only a few times. The chain links TRBV4-3 to TRBJ2-1; no definite D call. The germline V and J ends were trimmed by 0 bases and 6 bases, with 21 bases remaining between them. Germline assignment: CDR1 LGHNA and CDR2 YSLEER. The CDR3 contains 18 residues. CDR3 region: CASSQEPVGLAIFNEQFF. The CDR3 region has the DNA TGCGCCAGCAGCCAAGAACCCGTAGGGTTGGCGATCTTCAATGAGCAGTTCTTC.

The rearrangement joins TRBV28 to TRBJ2-1; 9 bases line up with TRBD1. The CDR3 is 14 residues long. Germline V gives CDR1 MDHEN, CDR2 SYDVKM. With V trimmed by 5 bases and J by 8 bases, 7 bases remained unmatched. CDR3 in DNA: TGTGCCAGCAGTAGGACAGGGGCTGTCTATGAGCAGTTCTTC. Encoded protein: CASSRTGAVYEQFF. Looking up the rest from reference TRBV28 and TRBJ2-1 gives the full variable domain: DVKVTQSSRYLVKRTGEKVFLECVQDMDHENMFWYRQDPGLGLRLIYFSYDVKMKEKGDIPEGYSVSREKKERFSLILESASTNQTSMYLCASSRTGAVYEQFFGPGTRLTVL.

At least ten counts were recorded for this clonotype. The V and J genes are TRBV20-1 and TRBJ2-5; D is unresolved. V lost 8 bases and J lost 7, with 20 bases in between. Germline values: CDR1 DFQATT, CDR2 SNEGSKA (reference sequence). The CDR3 has 13 residues. The CDR3 sequence is CSPLIPLKRTQYF. In DNA, the CDR3 is TGCAGTCCCTTAATACCGTTGAAGAGGACCCAGTACTTC.

This clonotype has a handful of counts. The rearrangement links TRBV10-3 to TRBJ2-3; D is possibly TRBD1 (6 bases). V dropped 7 bases and J dropped 5 bases, with 22 bases sitting between them. This CDR3 region has 16 residues. In germline, CDR1 is ENHRY, CDR2 SYGVKD. This CDR3 is CAIKDPGTATGDTQYF. DNA of the CDR3: TGTGCCATCAAAGACCCCGGGACGGCGACAGGAGATACGCAGTATTTT.

This clonotype was observed a few times. The J gene is TRBJ2-7, the V gene TRBV5-4, with D maybe TRBD2 (6 bases). V lost 4 bases, J lost 2 bases, and 10 bases lay in between. The CDR3 runs to 13 residues. Per germline, CDR1 SGHNT and CDR2 YYREEE (reference sequence). This CDR3 reads CASSMGGTYEQYF. The CDR3 bases are TGTGCCAGCAGCATGGGGGGTACCTACGAGCAGTACTTC.

The chain is built from TRBV10-3 and TRBJ2-5; 7 nucleotides agree with TRBD1. The CDR3 is 15 residues long. V was clipped by 0 bases and J by 3 bases; unmatched bases: 4. CDR1 and CDR2 from the germline V gene are ENHRY and SYGVKD. This CDR3 is CAISESGQREETQYF. CDR3 nucleotide sequence: TGTGCCATCAGTGAGTCGGGACAGAGAGAAGAGACCCAGTACTTC.

The rearrangement links TRBV28 to TRBJ1-5, with D possibly TRBD1 on 5 matching bases. CDR1 MDHEN and CDR2 SYDVKM come from the germline V gene. The CDR3 sequence is 13 residues long. Between the trimmed V and J ends, which lost 2 bases and 11 bases, there was a span of 13 bases. CDR3 bases: TGTGCCAGCAGTTTACCAGGGATCGGGACCCAGCATTTT. This codes for CASSLPGIGTQHF.

This clonotype was seen more than once but under ten times. The J gene is TRBJ1-1, the V gene TRBV12-3 or TRBV12-4, with TRBD1 matching 9 bases. There are 14 residues in the CDR3. V was pared by 6 bases and J by 5 bases, with 7 bases of the junction left unmatched. CDR3: CASRARQGGTEAFF. CDR3 nucleotide sequence: TGTGCCAGCAGAGCTCGACAGGGGGGTACTGAAGCTTTCTTT.

Many counts were recorded for this clonotype. The gene calls are TRBV6-1 and TRBJ2-2; perhaps TRBD1 as D (6 bases). CDR1 is MNHNS, CDR2 SASEGT, per germline. The germline V and J ends were trimmed by 7 bases and 5 bases, with 17 bases remaining between them. The CDR3 has 15 amino acids. The DNA of the CDR3 is TGTGCCAGCATCTTGACAGGCGTGGGTACCGGGGAGCTGTTTTTT. The encoded protein is CASILTGVGTGELFF.

The chain couples TRBV12-3 or TRBV12-4 to TRBJ2-2; the D gene is possibly TRBD1 (5 bases). This CDR3 comprises 14 residues. The V end was cut by 5 bases, the J end by 5 bases, with 12 bases between. The CDR3 sequence: CASSTRQMTGELFF. The CDR3 DNA follows: TGTGCCAGCAGTACCAGACAGATGACCGGGGAGCTGTTTTTT.

This clonotype has more than one count but fewer than ten. The chain employs TRBV9 and TRBJ2-7; 11 bases fit TRBD2. The trim removed 0 bases at V and 7 bases at J, leaving 9 bases unmatched. Germline CDR1 SGDLS, CDR2 YYNGEE. This CDR3 region has 16 residues. The CDR3 region is CASSVGPSGGLGEQYF. CDR3 nucleotides: TGTGCCAGCAGCGTAGGTCCTAGCGGGGGGCTAGGGGAGCAGTACTTC. The variable domain in full, with the rest retrieved from reference TRBV9 and TRBJ2-7, is DSGVTQTPKHLITATGQRVTLRCSPRSGDLSVYWYQQSLDQGLQFLIQYYNGEERAKGNILERFSAQQFPDLHSELNLSSLELGDSALYFCASSVGPSGGLGEQYFGPGTRLTVT.

The V and J genes are TRBV20-1 and TRBJ1-6; D remains ambiguous. Germline V gene lookup returns CDR1 DFQATT and CDR2 SNEGSKA (reference sequence). V was clipped by 0 bases and J by 9 bases, with 15 bases between them. The CDR3 extends over 15 amino acids. The chain's CDR3 is CSARDWLAEVSPLHF. CDR3 coding DNA: TGCAGTGCTAGAGATTGGCTGGCGGAGGTTTCACCCCTCCACTTT.

The V call is TRBV2, the J call TRBJ1-1, with D maybe TRBD1 (5 bases). Germline loops: CDR1 SNHLY, CDR2 FYNNEI. The CDR3 runs 15 residues. Trimming left V 2 bases short and J 6 bases short, with 16 bases between. CDR3 nucleotides: TGTGCCAGCAGTGAACTGCAGGGTCCTCTAGCTGAAGCTTTCTTT. Encoded protein: CASSELQGPLAEAFF.

This clonotype was detected only a few times. Sequence at one end of the junction differs from germline and may be a read error. V is TRBV7-7 and J is TRBJ2-5, with a tentative D call TRBD2 (5 bases). This CDR3 contains 16 residues. Per the germline V gene, CDR1 is SSHAT and CDR2 is FNYEAQ (reference sequence). The CDR3 DNA follows: TGTGCTAGCAGCTTAGCGCGGGCCCTAGGAGGAGAGACCCAGTACTTC. Encoded protein: CASSLARALGGETQYF.

This chain connects TRBV20-1 to TRBJ2-7, with TRBD1 as a possible D gene (6 bases). Germline CDR1 is DFQATT and CDR2 is SNEGSKA (reference sequence). This CDR3 contains 13 residues. The V end lost 6 bases, the J end lost 0 bases, and 12 bases lay between the germline ends. The chain's CDR3 is CSARGQHSYEQYF. The DNA for the CDR3 is TGCAGTGCACGCGGACAGCACTCCTACGAGCAGTACTTC.

The CDR3 DNA reads as TGTGCCAGCAGCTTTGGACAGGGGGCGGGGGAGCAGTACTTC. Translation: CASSFGQGAGEQYF. V gene TRBV7-8 combines with J gene TRBJ2-7; TRBD1 matches at 11 bases. The CDR3 totals 14 residues. Trimming cost V 3 bases and J 7 bases; bases outside gene matches: 5. Germline assignment: CDR1 SGHVS and CDR2 FQNEAQ.

There are a few counts of this clonotype. V is TRBV20-1 and J is TRBJ2-2; D might be TRBD1 or TRBD2, each matching 5 bases. Trimming removed 1 base at V and 3 bases at J, with 12 bases between. This CDR3 has 15 residues. Germline V gene sequence: CDR1 DFQATT, CDR2 SNEGSKA (reference sequence). CDR3 DNA: TGCAGTGCTAGAGTGGGGGAAACGGACACCGGGGAGCTGTTTTTT. Protein sequence: CSARVGETDTGELFF.

A few counts support this clonotype. A much bigger clone sits one base away, suggesting this may be a read error. J is TRBJ1-2 and V is TRBV6-6; D perhaps matches TRBD1 (6 bases). This CDR3 spans 13 amino acids. Germline V gene sequence: CDR1 MNHNY, CDR2 SVGAGI (reference sequence). V was pared by 5 bases and J by 5 bases, with 12 bases between. Written as DNA, the CDR3 is TGTGCCAGCAGTCCCGACAGGCCGTATGGCTACACCTTC. This translates into CASSPDRPYGYTF.

V is TRBV28 and J is TRBJ1-2; D remains unclear. CDR3 length equals 15 residues. Trimming removed 2 bases from V and 4 bases from J, with 14 bases in between. CDR1 and CDR2 (germline): MDHEN, SYDVKM. CDR3 sequence: CASSLIGQSFYGYTF. Here the CDR3 DNA reads TGTGCCAGCAGTTTAATAGGCCAGAGCTTCTATGGCTACACCTTC.

V usage is TRBV12-3 or TRBV12-4 and J usage is TRBJ2-3; 9 nucleotides align to TRBD2. The V gene end was trimmed by 7 bases and the J gene end by 0 bases; junction bases not matched to a gene: 8. CDR3 length equals 16 residues. Here the CDR3 reads CASTLAGTTSTDTQYF. The CDR3 DNA is TGTGCCAGCACCCTAGCGGGGACCACTAGCACAGATACGCAGTATTTT.